This T cell receptor (beta chain) was captured by sequencing in a study of beta chain features in type 1 diabetes. Study-wide points: Naive, central memory and regulatory TCRB repertoires appeared more similar among patients than healthy donors.

What was sequenced were expressed TCRB transcripts, since all of the isolated RNA had been reverse transcribed. Repertoires were generated with immunoSEQ multiplex PCR, while TCRdb's copy carries only in-frame clones and drops some. The table lists 250,000 or so clones, 25% to 30% of them singletons. One heparinised blood draw averaging approximately 0.11 L was given by each donor. The authors sorted CD4+ naive, central memory, regulatory and stem cell-like memory cells via CD45RO/CCR7/CD25/CD127/CD95/CD27. Once sorted, every population was more than 95% pure. Looked up from germline, CDR1 is LNHDA and CDR2 is SQIVND (reference sequence). The CDR3 has 13 amino acids. V gave up 2 bases and J gave up 4 bases, with 6 bases separating them. This clone was detected only a few times. Its antigen remains unknown.

The sample consisted of central memory CD4+ T cells from blood. V usage is TRBV19 and J usage is TRBJ2-1; D not resolved. The source of this sequence is a man aged 30 to 39 in good health. The CDR3 sequence: CASSIKGYNEQFF. For the CDR3, the DNA is TGTGCCAGTAGTATAAAAGGTTACAATGAGCAGTTCTTC.